This T cell receptor beta chain was identified during a study of blood T cell repertoires in COVID-19. Study-wide context: Sample material is recorded as cDNA or gDNA derived from T cells, B-cell-depleted T cells, or PBMCs.

Clones were sequenced by immunoSEQ multiplex PCR, and TCRdb holds only the in-frame ones, with some missing. This sample has under 200,000 clones, with approximately 86% found just once. The V gene's germline CDR1 is SGHNT and CDR2 YENEEA. This CDR3 is 13 amino acids long. The source is a woman aged 55 to 70 with acute COVID-19. Sequencing was carried out using PBMCs or T cells enriched from blood (not recorded which). This chain joins TRBV11-3 and TRBJ1-2; D is unresolved. In DNA form, the CDR3 reads TGTGCTCCTACCAGAGACTTGAACTATGGCTACACCTTC. Translation gives CAPTRDLNYGYTF.